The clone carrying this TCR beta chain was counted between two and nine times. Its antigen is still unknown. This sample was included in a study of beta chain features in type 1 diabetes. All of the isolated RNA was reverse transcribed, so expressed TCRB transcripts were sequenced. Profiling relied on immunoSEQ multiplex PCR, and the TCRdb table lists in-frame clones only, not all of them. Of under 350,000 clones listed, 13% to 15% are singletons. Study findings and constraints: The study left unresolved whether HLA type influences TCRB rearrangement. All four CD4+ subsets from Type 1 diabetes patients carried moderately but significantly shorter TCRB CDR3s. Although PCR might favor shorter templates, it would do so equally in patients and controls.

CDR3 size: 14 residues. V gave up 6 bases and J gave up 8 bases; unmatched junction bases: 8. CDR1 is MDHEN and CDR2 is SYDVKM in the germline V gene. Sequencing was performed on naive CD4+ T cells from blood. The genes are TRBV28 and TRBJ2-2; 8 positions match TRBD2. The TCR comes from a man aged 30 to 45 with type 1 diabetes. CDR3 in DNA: TGTGCCAGCAGGCTGAGCGGGAGCGCTGGGGAGCTGTTTTTT. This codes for CASRLSGSAGELFF.